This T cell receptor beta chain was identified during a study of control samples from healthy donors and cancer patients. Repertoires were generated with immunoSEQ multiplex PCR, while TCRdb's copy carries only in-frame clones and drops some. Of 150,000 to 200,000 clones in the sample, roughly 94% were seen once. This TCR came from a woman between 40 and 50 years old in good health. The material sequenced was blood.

CDR3 nucleotide sequence: TGTGCCAGCTCACCCCTCGAGAACACTGAAGCTTTCTTT. Its translation: CASSPLENTEAFF. V usage is TRBV18 and J usage is TRBJ1-1; D call uncertain. Trimming cost V 3 bases and J 1 base, with 6 bases left between them. CDR1 and CDR2 from the germline V gene are KGHSH and LQKENI. There are 13 residues in the CDR3.